This TCR beta chain emerged from a study of blood T cell repertoires in COVID-19. The overall study: Sites in the United States, Italy and Spain provided acute and convalescent COVID-19 samples. In each case, the material was cDNA or gDNA derived from T cells, B-cell-depleted T cells, or PBMCs.

Per the study methods: Reference gene primer amplification in the assay estimated nucleated cell counts. The table came from immunoSEQ multiplex PCR; TCRdb's copy has only in-frame clones and leaves some out. That table furnishes V, J and clone size, whereas the DNA furnished D and trimming. This sample has more than 85,000 clones, with roughly 85% found just once. This CDR3 contains 15 residues. Germline V gene data show CDR1 as SNHLY and CDR2 as FYNNEI. Trimming removed 10 bases at V and 0 bases at J, with 17 bases between. The sequencing sample was made of peripheral blood. This TCR was sampled from a human donor in a cohort sampled during active COVID-19. The rearrangement joins TRBV2 to TRBJ2-3; no clear D gene. CDR3 region: CAISTPRLSTDTQYF. The CDR3 DNA reads as TGTGCCATCTCAACCCCCCGACTGAGCACAGATACGCAGTATTTT.